These 24 T cell receptor beta chains came from one sample sequenced in a study of blood T cells in healthy people across ages. Using a J-beta primer mix together with a sample-barcoded 5' primer, a second PCR was run for about 7 to 12 cycles. TCRdb ran MiXCR on the 5' RACE reads and lists one entry per CDR3 protein. The table lists 730,000 or so distinct CDR3 sequences, approximately 39% of them singletons. Sequenced sample: blood. The receptors originated from a woman in her sixties in good health.

This sequence joins TRBV7-9 and TRBJ2-3, with 7 positions matching TRBD1. The CDR3 has 15 amino acids. Germline CDR1 reads SEHNR; CDR2 reads FQNEAQ (reference sequence). V was pared by 5 bases and J by 4 bases, with 9 bases of the junction left unmatched. The CDR3 region has the DNA TGTGCCAGCAGCCAACGCGATACAGGGGCAGATACGCAGTATTTT. Protein: CASSQRDTGADTQYF.

This chain links TRBV18 with TRBJ1-1; weak D call: TRBD1 (6 bases). This CDR3 has 15 amino acids. The V end lost 3 bases, the J end lost 1 base, and 12 bases lay between the germline ends. CDR1 and CDR2 from the germline V gene are KGHSH and LQKENI. The CDR3 region has the DNA TGTGCCAGCTCACCCGGACACAGGGCGAACACTGAAGCTTTCTTT. It translates to CASSPGHRANTEAFF.

As to this clonotype: The junction departs from the called germline gene at one end, perhaps through a read error. The J gene is TRBJ2-3, the V gene TRBV12-3 or TRBV12-4; possibly TRBD2 for D (5 bases). CDR3 length equals 12 residues. The CDR3 loop reads CASSLMGDMQYF. CDR3 nucleotide sequence: TGTGCCAGCAGTCTGATGGGAGATATGCAGTATTTT.

J is TRBJ2-7 and V is TRBV30, with 8 bases matching TRBD1. In germline, CDR1 is GTSNPN, CDR2 SVGIG (reference sequence). J lost 5 bases, V lost 4 bases, and 7 bases had no gene match. The CDR3 has 13 residues. In DNA, the CDR3 is TGTGCCTGGACGAAAGGACAGGGAGACGAGCAGTACTTC. Its protein is CAWTKGQGDEQYF. Supplemented by reference TRBV30 and TRBJ2-7, the full variable domain reads SQTIHQWPATLVQPVGSPLSLECTVEGTSNPNLYWYRQAAGRGLQLLFYSVGIGQISSEVPQNLSASRPQDRQFILSSKKLLLSDSGFYLCAWTKGQGDEQYFGPGTRLTVT.

The chain is built from TRBV12-3 or TRBV12-4 and TRBJ1-5; D is undetermined. Trimming took off 1 base at V and 3 bases at J, with 10 bases between the two ends. This CDR3 is 15 amino acids long. As DNA, the CDR3 is TGTGCCAGCAGTTTAGAAGTAGGGAACAATCAGCCCCAGCATTTT. This sequence encodes CASSLEVGNNQPQHF.

The chain combines TRBV6-6 with TRBJ1-1; D uncertain. There are 13 residues in the CDR3. The germline V and J ends were trimmed by 7 bases and 11 bases, with 20 bases remaining between them. Germline V gene lookup returns CDR1 MNHNY and CDR2 SVGAGI (reference sequence). The CDR3 DNA reads as TGTGCCAGCAAGGGCCCCCAGTCGGGTCGGGCTTTCTTT. This gives the protein CASKGPQSGRAFF.

Notes on this clonotype: The junction shows a germline mismatch at one end, possibly a read error. This sequence joins TRBV6-5 and TRBJ2-5; 7 positions match TRBD1. CDR3 length: 15 residues. The germline CDR1 and CDR2 sequences are MNHEY and SVGAGI. This CDR3 reads CVSSYVGGARETQYF. In DNA form, the CDR3 reads TGTGTCAGCAGTTACGTAGGGGGCGCGAGAGAGACCCAGTACTTC.

As regards this clonotype: A much larger clone differs by one base, so this may be a read error. V and J are TRBV7-3 and TRBJ2-1, with a possible D match to TRBD1 (6 bases). CDR3 length: 14 residues. The germline V gene has CDR1 SGHTA and CDR2 FQGTGA. In DNA form, the CDR3 reads TGTGCCGGCAGTCTCCTGGACAGCGACAATGAGCAGTTCTTC. Its translation is CAGSLLDSDNEQFF.

The chain is built from TRBV6-6 and TRBJ2-7; TRBD2 matches 10 bases. CDR1 is MNHNY, CDR2 SVGAGI, per germline (reference sequence). CDR3 size: 14 residues. The junction had 6 bases not matched to a gene; V was cut back by 2 bases and J by 8 bases. The CDR3 nucleotides are TGTGCCAGCAGTTACGGCCAGCGGGAGGGGAAGCAGTACTTC. Amino acids: CASSYGQREGKQYF.

About this clonotype: Since a much larger clone is just one base distant, this may be a read error. This sequence joins TRBV20-1 and TRBJ2-7, with 7 bases that match TRBD1. Germline lookup yields CDR1 DFQATT and CDR2 SNEGSKA (reference sequence). This CDR3 spans 12 amino acids. The CDR3 nucleotides read TGCAATGCTTTGACAGGGAGTTACGAGCAGTACTTC. Protein sequence: CNALTGSYEQYF.

The chain is built from TRBV5-6 and TRBJ2-3; no reliable D call. Germline CDR1 reads SGHDT; CDR2 reads YYEEEE. The CDR3 totals 14 residues. Trimming left V 4 bases short and J 0 bases short, with 9 bases between. CDR3 sequence (DNA): TGTGCCAGCAGCGCGACTTCTAGCACAGATACGCAGTATTTT. Translated: CASSATSSTDTQYF.

J is TRBJ2-7 and V is TRBV7-8; D call uncertain. CDR1 SGHVS and CDR2 FQNEAQ come from the germline V gene. Trimming removed 3 bases from V and 3 bases from J, with 21 bases in between. The CDR3 runs to 17 residues. The CDR3 DNA sequence: TGTGCCAGCAGCTTTGGTGGCTTAGCCCGAGTAATCTACGAGCAGTACTTC. It yields the protein CASSFGGLARVIYEQYF.

The V and J genes are TRBV4-2 and TRBJ1-4; tentatively, D is TRBD1 (5 bases). Trimming removed 0 bases from V and 5 bases from J, with 19 bases in between. Germline assignment: CDR1 LGHNA and CDR2 YNFKEQ. This CDR3 spans 18 amino acids. CDR3 DNA sequence: TGTGCCAGCAGCCAAGATTGGGGTCGAACAGGAATGAATGAAAAACTGTTTTTT. This codes for CASSQDWGRTGMNEKLFF.

This chain links TRBV20-1 with TRBJ2-1; unclear D gene. V was cut by 4 bases and J by 6 bases, with 16 bases left in between. The CDR3 totals 14 residues. In germline, CDR1 is DFQATT, CDR2 SNEGSKA (reference sequence). CDR3: CSATVSSRANEQFF. The CDR3 nucleotides read TGCAGTGCTACAGTCTCCAGCCGCGCCAATGAGCAGTTCTTC.

This chain connects TRBV20-1 to TRBJ2-2; D tentatively fits TRBD1 or TRBD2 (6 bases each). Trimming shortened V by 0 bases and J by 4 bases, and 15 bases separated the two germline ends. Germline CDR1 DFQATT, CDR2 SNEGSKA (reference sequence). The CDR3 sequence is 16 residues long. CDR3 DNA sequence: TGCAGTGCTAGAGATAAGGGGGGAACTTCCACCGGGGAGCTGTTTTTT. It yields the protein CSARDKGGTSTGELFF.

V is TRBV7-2 and J is TRBJ2-7; 10 positions match TRBD2. In germline, CDR1 is SGHTA, CDR2 FQGNSA. This CDR3 has 13 residues. V was clipped by 5 bases and J by 8 bases; unmatched bases: 6. CDR3 DNA: TGTGCCAGCAGCCCCGGGACTAGCGAACAGCAGTACTTC. Translating it yields CASSPGTSEQQYF. The complete variable domain, with remaining parts taken from reference TRBV7-2 and TRBJ2-7, reads GAGVSQSPSNKVTEKGKDVELRCDPISGHTALYWYRQSLGQGLEFLIYFQGNSAPDKSGLPSDRFSAERTGGSVSTLTIQRTQQEDSAVYLCASSPGTSEQQYFGPGTRLTVT.

The table lists this clonotype with many counts. CDR3 sequence reads: CASSLGPGLAGDQETQYF. In nucleotides, the CDR3 is TGCGCCAGCAGCTTGGGACCGGGACTAGCGGGGGACCAAGAGACCCAGTACTTC. The rearrangement links TRBV5-1 to TRBJ2-5, with 14 bases fitting TRBD2. The CDR3 runs to 18 residues. Germline values: CDR1 SGHRS, CDR2 YFSETQ. V gave up 0 bases and J gave up 0 bases; unmatched junction bases: 4.

There are a few counts of this clonotype. The chain joins TRBV4-3 to TRBJ2-4; 8 bases line up with TRBD2. Germline-derived CDR1 and CDR2 are LGHNA and YSLEER. V was clipped by 0 bases and J by 6 bases; unmatched bases: 7. The CDR3 is made up of 16 amino acids. The CDR3 sequence is CASSQDVGLAGNIQYF. The CDR3 DNA is TGCGCCAGCAGCCAAGATGTTGGGCTAGCGGGAAACATTCAGTACTTC.

The table lists this clonotype with a few counts. The chain carries TRBV20-1 and TRBJ1-4, with 7 bases that match TRBD1. CDR3 size: 16 residues. CDR1 is DFQATT, CDR2 SNEGSKA, per germline (reference sequence). Trimming removed 0 bases from V and 2 bases from J; junction bases left unmatched: 6. CDR3 in DNA: TGCAGTGCTAGAGACCGACAGGGTTGGACTAATGAAAAACTGTTTTTT. It yields the protein CSARDRQGWTNEKLFF.

The chain employs TRBV20-1 and TRBJ2-3, with TRBD2 as a possible D gene (6 bases). This CDR3 is built from 16 residues. The ends were cut back, 6 bases at V and 4 bases at J, with 23 bases in the middle. Germline CDR1 DFQATT, CDR2 SNEGSKA (reference sequence). The CDR3 spells CSAMTPMTGGADTQYF. CDR3 in DNA: TGCAGTGCCATGACACCCATGACTGGCGGGGCAGATACGCAGTATTTT.

The V and J genes are TRBV20-1 and TRBJ1-2, with D possibly being TRBD1 (5 bases). Trimming pared 1 base from V and 4 bases from J, leaving 16 bases between. From germline, CDR1 is DFQATT and CDR2 SNEGSKA (reference sequence). The CDR3 has 15 amino acids. The CDR3 bases are TGCAGTGCTAGAGGAACAGGAGGTAGTGTCTATGGCTACACCTTC. This sequence encodes CSARGTGGSVYGYTF.

The chain uses TRBV7-2 and TRBJ2-3; 7 positions match TRBD2. Looked up from germline, CDR1 is SGHTA and CDR2 is FQGNSA. Losses at the gene ends were 5 bases for V and 3 bases for J; bases not matched to a gene: 11. The CDR3 sequence is 16 residues long. The CDR3 nucleotides read TGTGCCAGCAGCGCGCCGGGCGGGAGACCGACAGATACGCAGTATTTT. Its translation is CASSAPGGRPTDTQYF. The full variable domain, with the rest looked up from reference TRBV7-2 and TRBJ2-3, is GAGVSQSPSNKVTEKGKDVELRCDPISGHTALYWYRQSLGQGLEFLIYFQGNSAPDKSGLPSDRFSAERTGGSVSTLTIQRTQQEDSAVYLCASSAPGGRPTDTQYFGPGTRLTVL.

A remark on this clonotype: One base away lies a much larger clone, so this may be a sequencing read error. This sequence joins TRBV14 and TRBJ2-1; no firm D call. The DNA end lines up better with TRBJ2-7; the J call may be wrong. Germline-derived CDR1 and CDR2 are SGHDN and FVKESK. The CDR3 loop spans 14 amino acids. The CDR3 region has the DNA TGTGCCAGCAGCCCCAGGAGTCTCTACAATGAGCAGTACTTC. This sequence encodes CASSPRSLYNEQYF.

This clonotype was picked up one time. The V gene is TRBV11-2, the J gene TRBJ2-4; 9 bases map to TRBD1. The J call may be mistaken, given a closer DNA end match to TRBJ2-5. This CDR3 is built from 14 residues. Germline V gene data show CDR1 as SGHAT and CDR2 as FQNNGV. The CDR3 protein is CASSSQGAQETQYF. DNA for the CDR3: TGTGCCAGCAGCTCACAGGGGGCCCAAGAGACCCAGTACTTC.